A selection of T cell receptor beta chains follows, all from one sample in a study of human T cells and chemical hapten exposure. TCRdb re-analysed the 5' RACE reads in MiXCR, keeping a single row per CDR3 protein. The sample contains around 100,000 distinct CDR3 sequences, approximately 20% of which appear only once. The receptors here all came from a human donor in good health. CDR3s include the opening cysteine and the closing phenylalanine or tryptophan. Fields, in order: V gene, clone size, D gene, J gene, CDR3 DNA, CDR3 protein. A D gene is named only where the DNA matches it firmly. Not every row has a clone size; where given, it reads once, few, many or a size class.

>TRBV5-1|few|TRBD2|TRBJ2-1
TGCGCCAGCAGCCTAGACCGGGGGGGTGGTGAGCAGTTCTTC
CASSLDRGGGEQFF
>TRBV7-9|few|TRBD1|TRBJ1-4
TGTGCCAGCAGCGAACGTCCGACAGGGATGGAGGAAAAACTGTTTTTT
CASSERPTGMEEKLFF
>TRBV25-1|.|TRBD2|TRBJ2-1
TGTGCCAGCAGTGAATATTGGACTAGCGGGAGCCTCTCCTACAATGAGCAGTTCTTC
CASSEYWTSGSLSYNEQFF
>TRBV6-5|.|.|TRBJ1-1
TGTGCCAGCCAACAGTCGAACACTGAAGCTTTCTTT
CASQQSNTEAFF
>TRBV5-5|.|.|TRBJ1-4
TGTGCCAGCAGCTTATCCCAGGGTTCTAATGAAAAACTGTTTTTT
CASSLSQGSNEKLFF
>TRBV12-3/TRBV12-4|.|.|TRBJ1-4
TGTGCCAGCAGCCCCCGGATAGGGAATGAAAAACTGTTTTTT
CASSPRIGNEKLFF
>TRBV5-4|few|.|TRBJ2-7
TGTGCCAGCAGCTTGGTGGGGGCCCCGATAACTGACGAGCAGTACTTC
CASSLVGAPITDEQYF
>TRBV27|.|TRBD2|TRBJ2-5
TGTGCCAGCACCCGCTCGGGACTAGTGAGGGAGACCCAGTACTTC
CASTRSGLVRETQYF
>TRBV18|few|TRBD2|TRBJ2-5
TGTGCCAGCTCACCCATCTCAGACCGAAAGACTAGCGGGATCGTCGGGACCCAGTACTTC
CASSPISDRKTSGIVGTQYF
>TRBV18|.|TRBD1|TRBJ2-5
TGTGCCAGCTCACCACAGGGGGCTCACCAAGAGACCCAGTACTTC
CASSPQGAHQETQYF
>TRBV7-9|few|TRBD2|TRBJ2-5
TGTGCCAGCACTGGAAGCGGGAGGTACCAAGAGACCCAGTACTTC
CASTGSGRYQETQYF
>TRBV20-1|many|.|TRBJ1-4
TGCAGTGCTAGAGACAGGCTCGTGGAAAAACTGTTTTTT
CSARDRLVEKLFF
>TRBV24-1|few|.|TRBJ2-6
TGTGCCACCAGTGACAGAAGGAACTCTGGGGCCAACGTCCTGACTTTC
CATSDRRNSGANVLTF
>TRBV29-1|.|TRBD2|TRBJ2-3
TGCAGCGTTTCTCACTCCGGGACTAGCGGGAGTACGCAGTATTTT
CSVSHSGTSGSTQYF
>TRBV7-8|few|.|TRBJ2-3
TGTGCCAGCAGCTTAGTACCAACATACACAGATACGCAGTATTTT
CASSLVPTYTDTQYF
>TRBV7-9|many|.|TRBJ1-1
TGTGCCAGCAGCTTTGGAGACACTGAAGCTTTCTTT
CASSFGDTEAFF
>TRBV5-4|.|TRBD1|TRBJ1-5
TGTGCCAGCAGCTTGGGGACAGGTAGCAATCAGCCCCAGCATTTT
CASSLGTGSNQPQHF